This is a list of T cell receptor beta chains from one sample in a study of T cell repertoires in cytomegalovirus infection. TCRdb called the reads again in MiXCR, with one record for every CDR3 protein. Of under 350,000 distinct CDR3 sequences in the sample, more than 8% were seen once. The sample taken for sequencing was PBMCs. These receptors were collected from a human donor in good health (CMV status not recorded). Some clones in this sample may be carry-over from other donors' samples. The CDR3 runs from the conserved cysteine through the conserved F or W. Fields, in order: J gene, clone size, D gene, V gene, CDR3 DNA, CDR3 protein. A D gene is named only where the DNA matches it firmly. Size is stated for part of the rows, as once, few or many counts, or as a class when the clone is expanded.

J: TRBJ2-5; size: few; D: NA; V: TRBV7-9; DNA: TGTGCCAGCAGCCAGCATCAAGAGACCCAGTACTTC; CDR3: CASSQHQETQYF
J: TRBJ2-7; size: NA; D: TRBD2; V: TRBV7-4; DNA: TGTGCCAGCAGCTTGGGCCTAGCGGGAGGACAATCCTACGAGCAGTACTTC; CDR3: CASSLGLAGGQSYEQYF
J: TRBJ1-1; size: NA; D: TRBD1; V: TRBV6-6; DNA: TGTGCCAGCAGTTACGGCGACAGGGCGCGAGGAGCTTTCTTT; CDR3: CASSYGDRARGAFF
J: TRBJ2-3; size: NA; D: TRBD2; V: TRBV7-4; DNA: TGTGCCAGCAGCTTAGGTAGCGTAGCGGGAGCGTACGATACGCAGTATTTT; CDR3: CASSLGSVAGAYDTQYF
J: TRBJ2-7; size: NA; D: TRBD2; V: TRBV7-9; DNA: TGTGCCAGCAGCACCAATAATGGACTAGGGATGCGCGACGAGCAGTACTTC; CDR3: CASSTNNGLGMRDEQYF
J: TRBJ2-7; size: few; D: NA; V: TRBV4-3; DNA: TGCGCCAGCAGCCAAGATTTAACACCGGGGGAGCAGTACTTC; CDR3: CASSQDLTPGEQYF
J: TRBJ2-1; size: NA; D: NA; V: TRBV6-1; DNA: TGTGCCACCTGGCTAGGTCGGGGCGTTAGTGAGCAGTTCTTC; CDR3: CATWLGRGVSEQFF
J: TRBJ2-7; size: NA; D: NA; V: TRBV28; DNA: TGTGCCAGCACTTGGGGAGCCTCCTACGAGCAGTACTTC; CDR3: CASTWGASYEQYF
J: TRBJ1-2; size: NA; D: TRBD1; V: TRBV6-2/TRBV6-3; DNA: TGTGCCAGCAGCTGGACAGGCGGGGATAACTATGGCTACACCTTC; CDR3: CASSWTGGDNYGYTF
J: TRBJ2-7; size: NA; D: NA; V: TRBV7-6; DNA: TGTGCCAGCAGCTTATTGGAGGGGGCTCGCTACGAGCAGTACTTC; CDR3: CASSLLEGARYEQYF
J: TRBJ2-6; size: NA; D: NA; V: TRBV20-1; DNA: TGCAGCACGGGGTTCTCTGGGGCCAACGTCCTGACTTTC; CDR3: CSTGFSGANVLTF
J: TRBJ2-1; size: NA; D: NA; V: TRBV6-2/TRBV6-3; DNA: TGTGCCAGCAGTTACCTACTACGGCCACTGGGGGATGAGCAGTTCTTC; CDR3: CASSYLLRPLGDEQFF
J: TRBJ2-2; size: NA; D: NA; V: TRBV19; DNA: TGTGCCAGTAGCACAGGTTCCACCGGGGAGCTGTTTTTT; CDR3: CASSTGSTGELFF
J: TRBJ2-5; size: many; D: NA; V: TRBV7-8; DNA: TGTGCCAGCAGCTTAGGAGTGATCCAAGAGACCCAGTACTTC; CDR3: CASSLGVIQETQYF
J: TRBJ2-7; size: many; D: NA; V: TRBV30; DNA: TGTGCCTGGAGTACCCTGACAGGATTCTACGAGCAGTACTTC; CDR3: CAWSTLTGFYEQYF
J: TRBJ2-7; size: few; D: NA; V: TRBV20-1; DNA: TGCAGTGCCTTTGGACCGGGGACCGTCTCCTACGAGCAGTACTTC; CDR3: CSAFGPGTVSYEQYF
J: TRBJ2-7; size: many; D: NA; V: TRBV7-8; DNA: TGTGCCAGCAGCTTCTCCCTAGGGGACTCCTACGAGCAGTACTTC; CDR3: CASSFSLGDSYEQYF
J: TRBJ2-7; size: many; D: TRBD1; V: TRBV5-6; DNA: TGTGCCAGCAGCAGTCCCGGGACAGGGGGCTTCGACGAGCAGTACTTC; CDR3: CASSSPGTGGFDEQYF
J: TRBJ2-1; size: NA; D: TRBD2; V: TRBV28; DNA: TGTGCCAGCAGTTTAATGGGACTAGCAGAATACAATGAGCAGTTCTTC; CDR3: CASSLMGLAEYNEQFF
J: TRBJ1-3; size: few; D: NA; V: TRBV20-1; DNA: TGCAGTGCTACAGAACAGGGAGGGAGAACTGGAAACACCATATATTTT; CDR3: CSATEQGGRTGNTIYF
J: TRBJ2-1; size: few; D: TRBD1; V: TRBV20-1; DNA: TGCAGTGCTAGAGATGGGGGCAGGGGGCGCTCAGTTGAGCAGTTCTTC; CDR3: CSARDGGRGRSVEQFF
J: TRBJ2-3; size: many; D: TRBD2; V: TRBV7-2; DNA: TGTGCCAGCAGCCGAGATGGCGGGGGGTTAGATACGCAGTATTTT; CDR3: CASSRDGGGLDTQYF
J: TRBJ2-3; size: many; D: NA; V: TRBV7-2; DNA: TGTGCCAGCAGCTTGATCGGCGCGGATACGCAGTATTTT; CDR3: CASSLIGADTQYF
J: TRBJ2-5; size: few; D: TRBD2; V: TRBV27; DNA: TGTGCCAGCAGTCCCCTAAGGGGAGGGGCGTTGTGGGCAGAGACCCAGTACTTC; CDR3: CASSPLRGGALWAETQYF